The subject of this entry is one T cell receptor (beta chain). Distinct nucleotide sequences in the sample also encode this CDR3. This CDR3 contains 12 residues. The germline CDR1 and CDR2 sequences are ENHRY and SYGVKD. V was trimmed by 2 bases and J by 11 bases, leaving 12 bases between them. This specimen belongs to a study of shared clonotypes between healthy human individuals. The sorted-subset replicate PCRs were given roughly 190 ng DNA, which is 31,000 or so T cell genomes. Libraries were prepared by immunoSEQ multiplex PCR; TCRdb keeps only in-frame clonotypes and omits some of them. The table has roughly 2 million clones, 85% to 95% seen once.

The J gene is TRBJ1-1, the V gene TRBV10-3; D ambiguous. The clonotype originates from a man aged 18 to 35 in good health. The sequencing sample was made of naive CD4+ T cells sorted from blood. Subset given: CD45RA+ positively selected. Written as DNA, the CDR3 is TGTGCCATCAGTGAGACTCCGCCAGAGGCTTTCTTT. It translates to CAISETPPEAFF.